This T cell receptor beta chain is from a study of blood T cell repertoires in COVID-19. Across the whole study: T cells, B-cell-depleted T cells, or PBMCs supplied cDNA or gDNA.

This clone was observed once. Germline CDR1 SEHNR, CDR2 FQNEAQ (reference sequence). Germline trimming cut 5 bases from V and 4 bases from J; bases unmatched to any gene: 16. This CDR3 spans 18 amino acids. Sequencing was performed with immunoSEQ multiplex PCR; in TCRdb, only in-frame clones are kept and a portion is missing. The table shows around 270,000 clones, with roughly 90% occurring only once. The chain combines TRBV7-9 with TRBJ1-3; 8 bases fit TRBD1. Sequencing used peripheral blood. This TCR was sampled from a man aged 35 to 55 with acute or convalescent COVID-19. In nucleotides, the CDR3 is TGTGCCAGCAGCCCCTTACCTGGACAGGGAGGTTCAGGAAACACCATATATTTT. Residues: CASSPLPGQGGSGNTIYF.